These 27 T cell receptor beta chains were sequenced from one sample in a study of brain T cells in children with intractable seizures. Method: immunoSEQ multiplex PCR; TCRdb's copy keeps in-frame clones and lacks some. The repertoire holds 100,000 to 120,000 clones, with 94% as singletons. Sequences were derived from peripheral blood, sampled at surgery. All receptors come from a boy younger than two with hemimegalencephaly and intractable seizures.

The V gene is TRBV27, the J gene TRBJ2-2; possible D gene TRBD2, 5 bases. This CDR3 has 16 residues. Trimming took 3 bases from V and 7 from J, leaving 18 bases between them. The germline V gene encodes CDR1 MNHEY and CDR2 SMNVEV (reference sequence). The CDR3 region is CASSFRRAGRGGELFF. The CDR3 nucleotides read TGTGCCAGCAGTTTTCGGCGGGCGGGCCGGGGCGGGGAGCTGTTTTTT.

This clone was picked up one time. The V call is TRBV18, the J call TRBJ2-2; D is unresolved. Germline CDR1 KGHSH, CDR2 LQKENI. V shed 5 bases and J shed 2 bases, with 12 bases lying between them. The CDR3 length is 15 residues. In DNA, the CDR3 is TGTGCCAGCTCAGGACCGGGCCCTAACACCGGGGAGCTGTTTTTT. It encodes CASSGPGPNTGELFF.

This clone was counted once. The chain joins TRBV28 to TRBJ2-5; D is possibly TRBD2 (5 bases). CDR1 MDHEN and CDR2 SYDVKM come from the germline V gene. The CDR3 has 14 residues. Trimming cost V 1 base and J 7 bases, with 13 bases left between them. CDR3: CASSLYGNRGTQYF. CDR3 coding DNA: TGTGCCAGCAGTTTATATGGGAATCGGGGGACCCAGTACTTC.

J is TRBJ2-3 and V is TRBV5-6; D is unclear. The germline CDR1 and CDR2 sequences are SGHDT and YYEEEE. Trimming pared 3 bases from V and 4 bases from J, leaving 9 bases between. The CDR3 runs 13 residues. The DNA for the CDR3 is TGTGCCAGCAGCTCTTTAGGAGCAGATACGCAGTATTTT. It yields the protein CASSSLGADTQYF.

This clone occurred once. The chain joins TRBV18 to TRBJ2-6, with a tentative D call TRBD1 (5 bases). V was shortened by 0 bases and J by 2 bases, with 8 bases between the two germline ends. The CDR3 has 16 residues. Per the germline V gene, CDR1 is KGHSH and CDR2 is LQKENI. CDR3 region: CASSPPGRAGANVLTF. The CDR3 DNA reads as TGTGCCAGCTCACCACCCGGCAGGGCTGGGGCCAACGTCCTGACTTTC.

CDR3 in DNA: TGTGCCAGCAGTTTAGCTAGCGGGAGGGGGTACGAGCAGTACTTC. Its protein is CASSLASGRGYEQYF. The V call is TRBV27, the J call TRBJ2-7; TRBD2 agrees at 12 bases. The CDR3 is made up of 15 amino acids. V shed 2 bases, J shed 4 bases, and the junction held 3 bases outside the gene matches. The germline CDR1 and CDR2 sequences are MNHEY and SMNVEV (reference sequence).

This CDR3 is CASSYGGLQETQYF. The CDR3 coding sequence is TGTGCCAGCAGTTACGGGGGCCTCCAAGAGACCCAGTACTTC. V gene TRBV6-5 combines with J gene TRBJ2-5, with D perhaps TRBD1 (6 bases). The CDR3 sequence is 14 residues long. Trimming cost V 2 bases and J 1 base, with 8 bases left between them. Germline CDR1 MNHEY, CDR2 SVGAGI.

The chain links TRBV28 to TRBJ1-5; the match to TRBD1 covers 9 bases. The trim removed 5 bases at V and 9 bases at J, leaving 14 bases unmatched. Germline CDR1 is MDHEN and CDR2 is SYDVKM. CDR3 length equals 16 residues. CDR3 sequence: CASSPVDRGGSLPQHF. The CDR3 DNA follows: TGTGCCAGCAGTCCAGTTGACAGGGGGGGAAGTCTGCCCCAGCATTTT.

The V gene is TRBV7-2, the J gene TRBJ2-1; the D is unclear. Germline V CDR1 and CDR2: SGHTA, FQGNSA. There are 14 residues in the CDR3. The V gene lost 3 bases and the J gene lost 7 bases, with 13 bases spanning the gap. The CDR3 DNA follows: TGTGCCAGCAGCTTGGGTCCCCTGGGGAATGAGCAGTTCTTC. Protein: CASSLGPLGNEQFF.

V is TRBV6-5 and J is TRBJ2-7; 7 bases agree with TRBD1. The germline V gene has CDR1 MNHEY and CDR2 SVGAGI. J was trimmed by 5 bases and V by 0 bases; bases with no gene match: 7. The CDR3 is 15 amino acids. CDR3 sequence: CASSYSTGRKNEQYF. CDR3 in DNA: TGTGCCAGCAGTTACTCGACAGGGCGAAAGAACGAGCAGTACTTC.

The chain combines TRBV5-1 with TRBJ1-2, with no clear D. The V end was cut by 0 bases, the J end by 4 bases, with 7 bases between. CDR1 and CDR2 from the germline V gene are SGHRS and YFSETQ. The CDR3 is made up of 13 amino acids. CDR3 residues: CASSLEVRYGYTF. CDR3 DNA: TGCGCCAGCAGCTTGGAGGTACGCTATGGCTACACCTTC. Complete variable domain (other parts from reference TRBV5-1 and TRBJ1-2): KAGVTQTPRYLIKTRGQQVTLSCSPISGHRSVSWYQQTPGQGLQFLFEYFSETQRNKGNFPGRFSGRQFSNSRSEMNVSTLELGDSALYLCASSLEVRYGYTFGSGTRLTVV.

The chain combines TRBV6-5 with TRBJ1-1; D may be TRBD1 (6 bases). Trimming took 2 bases from V and 0 from J, leaving 10 bases between them. CDR3 length: 15 residues. The germline gives CDR1 MNHEY, CDR2 SVGAGI. The CDR3 bases are TGTGCCAGCAGTTACGAACAGGGAGTGAACACTGAAGCTTTCTTT. This codes for CASSYEQGVNTEAFF.

V usage is TRBV20-1 and J usage is TRBJ2-2; no clear D. V was clipped by 2 bases and J by 5 bases, with 3 bases between them. The CDR3 length is 11 residues. Germline V lookup: CDR1 DFQATT, CDR2 SNEGSKA (reference sequence). The CDR3 bases are TGCAGTGCTAGACGGACCGGGGAGCTGTTTTTT. Translated: CSARRTGELFF.

The chain links TRBV28 to TRBJ1-6; possibly TRBD1 for D (6 bases). Germline CDR1 is MDHEN and CDR2 is SYDVKM. The CDR3 runs to 15 residues. Trimming cost V 6 bases and J 7 bases, with 16 bases left between them. The CDR3 here is CASRERTASNSPLHF. CDR3 coding DNA: TGTGCCAGCAGGGAGCGGACAGCTTCCAATTCACCCCTCCACTTT.

The CDR3 protein is CASSPPLFSTDTQYF. The CDR3 nucleotides read TGTGCCAGCAGTCCCCCCCTGTTTAGCACAGATACGCAGTATTTT. This sequence joins TRBV28 and TRBJ2-3; no clear D. V was clipped by 5 bases and J by 0 bases, with 12 bases between them. The CDR3 has 15 amino acids. CDR1 MDHEN and CDR2 SYDVKM come from the germline V gene.

The rearrangement joins TRBV30 to TRBJ1-1, with D uncertain. Trimming removed 0 bases at V and 5 bases at J, with 13 bases between. Germline V gene sequence: CDR1 GTSNPN, CDR2 SVGIG (reference sequence). This CDR3 region has 14 residues. DNA for the CDR3: TGTGCCTGGAGTGTAATGTCCAGTTCGACTGAAGCTTTCTTT. The encoded protein is CAWSVMSSSTEAFF.

The chain carries TRBV10-2 and TRBJ2-1; maybe TRBD2 (5 bases). CDR1 WSHSY and CDR2 SAAADI come from the germline V gene. There are 11 residues in the CDR3. CDR3 DNA sequence: TGCGCTGTCCGCCGGGGCAATGAGCAGTTCTTC. This encodes CAVRRGNEQFF.

This chain connects TRBV19 to TRBJ2-2; TRBD1 matches at 11 bases. This CDR3 has 13 amino acids. Looked up from germline, CDR1 is LNHDA and CDR2 is SQIVND (reference sequence). Trimming at V came to 11 bases and at J to 5 bases, leaving 4 bases not matched to a gene. The CDR3 DNA reads TGTGCCGGTGGGGACAGGGGGACCGGGGAGCTGTTTTTT. Encoded protein: CAGGDRGTGELFF.

This chain uses TRBV4-3 with TRBJ2-1; D gene ambiguous. CDR3 length: 18 amino acids. Per the germline V gene, CDR1 is LGHNA and CDR2 is YSLEER. V lost 1 base to trimming and J lost 0 bases, with 16 bases between them. The DNA of the CDR3 is TGCGCCAGCAGCCAAGCACCACTACAGACAAGCTCCTACAATGAGCAGTTCTTC. As protein: CASSQAPLQTSSYNEQFF.

This chain links TRBV13 with TRBJ2-7, with D perhaps matching TRBD1 (6 bases). Deletions cut 2 bases from V and 1 base from J, with 12 bases between. Germline CDR1 and CDR2: PRHDT and FYEKMQ (reference sequence). There are 15 residues in the CDR3. The CDR3 bases are TGTGCCAGCAGCTTATGGGGGACAAAGTCCTACGAGCAGTACTTC. It yields the protein CASSLWGTKSYEQYF.

This clone was observed once. The V call is TRBV4-2, the J call TRBJ2-1; possibly TRBD1 or TRBD2 for D (5 bases each). Germline V gene sequence: CDR1 LGHNA, CDR2 YNFKEQ. Trimming cost V 2 bases and J 4 bases, with 12 bases left between them. There are 15 residues in the CDR3. CDR3 bases: TGTGCCAGCAGCCAAACCGGGACGACGTACAATGAGCAGTTCTTC. It codes for CASSQTGTTYNEQFF.

This rearrangement joins TRBV6-2 or TRBV6-3 to TRBJ2-7; 11 bases fit TRBD2. The V gene's germline CDR1 is MNHEY and CDR2 SVGEGT. The CDR3 extends over 16 amino acids. V shed 4 bases and J 3 bases; nucleotides not matched to a gene: 8. CDR3 protein: CASSSRSGRVYYEQYF. CDR3 DNA: TGTGCCAGCAGTTCCCGTAGCGGGAGGGTATACTACGAGCAGTACTTC.

The chain recombines TRBV6-5 with TRBJ2-3, with D perhaps TRBD2 (5 bases). CDR1 is MNHEY and CDR2 is SVGAGI in the germline V gene. The V and J ends lost 7 bases and 4 bases respectively, with 12 bases between them. There are 13 residues in the CDR3. The CDR3 sequence: CASTTGSADTQYF. The CDR3 DNA follows: TGTGCCAGCACGACGGGATCAGCAGATACGCAGTATTTT.

CDR3 region: CASTTGLTTDTQYF. The DNA of the CDR3 is TGTGCCAGCACGACAGGACTGACCACAGATACGCAGTATTTT. The chain uses TRBV5-4 and TRBJ2-3; tentative D call: TRBD1 (6 bases). The V gene lost 6 bases and the J gene lost 2 bases, with 13 bases spanning the gap. This CDR3 is built from 14 residues. Germline V CDR1 and CDR2: SGHNT, YYREEE (reference sequence).

This rearrangement joins TRBV23-1 to TRBJ1-4; 8 positions agree with TRBD1. TRBV23-1 qualifies as an ORF whose function is uncertain. This CDR3 is built from 15 residues. The trim removed 1 base at V and 8 bases at J, leaving 6 bases unmatched. The CDR3 sequence is CASSQLDRDKEKLFF. The CDR3 region has the DNA TGCGCCAGCAGTCAATTGGACAGGGATAAAGAAAAACTGTTTTTT.

The rearrangement joins TRBV7-2 to TRBJ2-7; D may be TRBD1 or TRBD2 (5 bases each). The CDR3 is 14 residues long. With 0 bases removed from V and 2 bases from J, the gap between germline ends came to 8 bases. The germline gives CDR1 SGHTA, CDR2 FQGNSA. The CDR3: CASSLAGVPYEQYF. The CDR3 DNA follows: TGTGCCAGCAGCTTAGCGGGGGTCCCCTACGAGCAGTACTTC.

This chain connects TRBV7-9 to TRBJ2-3, with 13 bases fitting TRBD2. J was trimmed by 5 bases and V by 4 bases; bases with no gene match: 0. The CDR3 runs 14 residues. Germline V gene data show CDR1 as SEHNR and CDR2 as FQNEAQ (reference sequence). The CDR3 sequence is CASSWTSGRDTQYF. CDR3 coding DNA: TGTGCCAGCAGCTGGACTAGCGGGAGAGATACGCAGTATTTT.